These 30 T cell receptor beta chains were sequenced from one sample in a study of T-cell reconstitution after alpha-beta-depleted transplantation in children. TCRbeta library preparation incorporated unique molecular identifiers. In TCRdb, the PCR reads were re-called with MiXCR into one record per CDR3 protein. This sample has 98,000 or so distinct CDR3 sequences, with more than 20% found just once. This specimen consisted of PBMCs, obtained before TCRalphabeta/CD19-depleted stem cell transplant. The receptors stem from a boy aged 2-15 years with acute lymphoblastic leukemia, due to receive a stem cell transplant.

The rearrangement links TRBV4-1 to TRBJ2-5; D possibly corresponds to TRBD2 (6 bases). V lost 4 bases to trimming and J lost 6 bases, with 12 bases between them. CDR3 size: 13 residues. Germline V lookup: CDR1 MGHRA, CDR2 YSYEKL. The CDR3 nucleotides read TGCGCCAGCAGCCCCCTCAGCGGGCAGACCCAGTACTTC. This gives the protein CASSPLSGQTQYF.

V is TRBV25-1 and J is TRBJ2-7, with D uncertain. There are 13 residues in the CDR3. V gave up 2 bases and J gave up 1 base, with 6 bases separating them. Germline assignment: CDR1 MGHDK and CDR2 SYGVNS. The CDR3 DNA is TGTGCCAGCAGTGAAACGGCATCCTACGAGCAGTACTTC. Translating it yields CASSETASYEQYF.

The chain couples TRBV6-5 to TRBJ2-7, with 10 bases aligning to TRBD1. The CDR3 covers 15 residues. The germline gives CDR1 MNHEY, CDR2 SVGAGI. J lost 5 bases, V lost 2 bases, and 6 bases had no gene match. The DNA of the CDR3 is TGTGCCAGCAGTTACCTCGGGACAGGGGCACACGAGCAGTACTTC. Translating it yields CASSYLGTGAHEQYF.

This clonotype occurred many times. The chain joins TRBV7-2 to TRBJ2-3; tentative D call: TRBD2 (6 bases). The CDR3 spans 11 residues. The germline gives CDR1 SGHTA, CDR2 FQGNSA. The V end was cut by 6 bases, the J end by 5 bases, with 6 bases between. This chain's CDR3 is CASRGGDTQYF. For the CDR3, the DNA is TGTGCCAGCAGGGGGGGAGATACGCAGTATTTT.

This clonotype was counted only a few times. This chain joins TRBV5-1 and TRBJ2-7; D remains unclear. Trimming took 4 bases from V and 6 from J, leaving 20 bases between them. CDR3 length: 15 residues. Germline V gene sequence: CDR1 SGHRS, CDR2 YFSETQ. The CDR3 region has the DNA TGCGCCAGCAGCCCCCCACTTATGGACCGCGGCGAGCAGTACTTC. Translating it yields CASSPPLMDRGEQYF.

This clonotype was picked up a small number of times. The chain combines TRBV5-1 with TRBJ1-1; D remains unclear. Germline CDR1 reads SGHRS; CDR2 reads YFSETQ. The V and J ends lost 6 bases and 0 bases respectively, with 15 bases between them. The CDR3 loop spans 15 amino acids. DNA of the CDR3: TGCGCCAGCAAACCCAAAGGAGGAGTGAACACTGAAGCTTTCTTT. Protein product: CASKPKGGVNTEAFF.

V and J are TRBV27 and TRBJ2-5; D not resolved. The V and J ends lost 3 bases and 2 bases respectively, with 7 bases between them. CDR3 length equals 13 residues. Germline-derived CDR1 and CDR2 are MNHEY and SMNVEV (reference sequence). As DNA, the CDR3 is TGTGCCAGCAGTTTCGACTCTCAAGAGACCCAGTACTTC. This translates into CASSFDSQETQYF.

There are a few counts of this clonotype. The chain has TRBV4-3 and TRBJ2-3; TRBD2 matches at 12 bases. This CDR3 comprises 19 residues. From germline, CDR1 is LGHNA and CDR2 YSLEER. J gave up 4 bases and V 0 bases, and 11 bases lay outside the gene matches. The CDR3: CASSQDSWTSGTAADTQYF. The CDR3 bases are TGCGCCAGCAGCCAAGATTCGTGGACTAGCGGGACGGCGGCAGATACGCAGTATTTT.

This clonotype appeared once. The chain couples TRBV4-1 to TRBJ2-1; D perhaps matches TRBD2 (5 bases). Germline loops: CDR1 MGHRA, CDR2 YSYEKL. V shed 5 bases and J shed 4 bases, with 12 bases lying between them. The CDR3 contains 14 residues. DNA for the CDR3: TGCGCCAGCAGCAGAGTGGGAGAGTACAATGAGCAGTTCTTC. This sequence encodes CASSRVGEYNEQFF.

V and J are TRBV6-4 and TRBJ2-3, with D unclear. Deletions cut 4 bases from V and 1 base from J, with 12 bases between. Germline loops: CDR1 MRHNA, CDR2 SNTAGT. CDR3 length: 15 amino acids. The CDR3 is CASSVGSGGTDTQYF. In DNA form, the CDR3 reads TGTGCCAGCAGTGTAGGCAGTGGGGGCACAGATACGCAGTATTTT.

This clonotype showed up just a few times. The chain uses TRBV5-6 and TRBJ1-1; 7 bases align to TRBD1. This CDR3 is built from 15 residues. Germline V gene lookup returns CDR1 SGHDT and CDR2 YYEEEE. The trim removed 6 bases at V and 1 base at J, leaving 9 bases unmatched. The CDR3 DNA is TGTGCCAGCATCCTCCTGGGGACAGAGAACACTGAAGCTTTCTTT. Its translation is CASILLGTENTEAFF.

This clonotype has only a few counts. The chain couples TRBV27 to TRBJ2-5; no clear D. Germline CDR1 is MNHEY and CDR2 is SMNVEV (reference sequence). V lost 5 bases and J lost 4, with 14 bases in between. This CDR3 is built from 14 residues. In nucleotides, the CDR3 is TGTGCCAGCAGTCCATATCCAACTTTAGAGACCCAGTACTTC. It yields the protein CASSPYPTLETQYF.

In this sample, this clonotype turned up once. The chain combines TRBV11-2 with TRBJ1-2; TRBD1 matches at 7 bases. Per germline, CDR1 SGHAT and CDR2 FQNNGV. The V segment lost 3 bases and the J segment 6 bases; nucleotides outside the gene matches: 4. This CDR3 contains 13 residues. The CDR3 region has the DNA TGTGCCAGCAGCTTCCACGGGACAGATGGCTACACCTTC. This translates into CASSFHGTDGYTF.

The rearrangement joins TRBV6-4 to TRBJ2-6; the D gene is possibly TRBD2 (6 bases). The CDR3 consists of 14 residues. In germline, CDR1 is MRHNA, CDR2 SNTAGT. The ends were cut back, 6 bases at V and 0 bases at J, with 6 bases in the middle. The CDR3 protein is CASSGGSGANVLTF. Here the CDR3 DNA reads TGTGCCAGCAGCGGGGGCTCTGGGGCCAACGTCCTGACTTTC.

The V and J genes are TRBV5-1 and TRBJ2-7; 7 positions match TRBD2. Per germline, CDR1 SGHRS and CDR2 YFSETQ. The CDR3 totals 13 residues. Unmatched junction bases numbered 2, after V lost 0 bases and J lost 5 bases. The CDR3 sequence is CASSLGLADEQYF. The CDR3 DNA sequence: TGCGCCAGCAGCTTGGGACTAGCTGACGAGCAGTACTTC.

This sequence joins TRBV29-1 and TRBJ2-1; unclear D gene. Germline CDR1 reads SQVTM; CDR2 reads ANQGSEA. V dropped 7 bases and J dropped 3 bases, with 10 bases sitting between them. The CDR3 has 12 amino acids. This chain's CDR3 is CSATDFYNEQFF. The DNA of the CDR3 is TGCAGCGCTACAGATTTCTACAATGAGCAGTTCTTC.

V gene TRBV14 combines with J gene TRBJ2-1; D might be TRBD2 (5 bases). The germline gives CDR1 SGHDN, CDR2 FVKESK. With 0 bases removed from V and 1 base from J, the gap between germline ends came to 10 bases. This CDR3 spans 16 amino acids. CDR3 coding DNA: TGTGCCAGCAGCCAAGATCGGGGTTGGTCCTACAATGAGCAGTTCTTC. This encodes CASSQDRGWSYNEQFF.

This clonotype was seen more than once but under ten times. V usage is TRBV6-6 and J usage is TRBJ2-2; no firm D call. CDR1 and CDR2 from the germline V gene are MNHNY and SVGAGI (reference sequence). Trimming removed 5 bases at V and 2 bases at J, with 3 bases between. CDR3 length: 12 amino acids. The CDR3 is CASSANTGELFF. CDR3 nucleotides: TGTGCCAGCAGTGCTAACACCGGGGAGCTGTTTTTT.

CDR3 protein: CATSEGGAPTQETQYF. The CDR3 region has the DNA TGTGCCACCAGTGAGGGGGGAGCCCCGACACAAGAGACCCAGTACTTC. The V and J genes are TRBV24-1 and TRBJ2-5; D might be TRBD2 (6 bases). Trimming left V 4 bases short and J 2 bases short, with 16 bases between. From germline, CDR1 is KGHDR and CDR2 SFDVKD. The length of the CDR3 is 16 residues.

This clonotype appeared a few times. The V call is TRBV10-2, the J call TRBJ2-1, with D hard to call. The V gene's germline CDR1 is WSHSY and CDR2 SAAADI. Trimming shortened V by 2 bases and J by 5 bases, and 4 bases separated the two germline ends. The CDR3 length is 12 residues. DNA for the CDR3: TGCGCCAGCAGTGAGGCCCACAATGAGCAGTTCTTC. Its translation: CASSEAHNEQFF.

The chain combines TRBV7-2 with TRBJ2-1; D is unclear. CDR1 is SGHTA and CDR2 is FQGNSA in the germline V gene. V dropped 5 bases and J dropped 3 bases, with 11 bases sitting between them. The CDR3 consists of 14 residues. The CDR3 here is CASSPGALYNEQFF. In DNA form, the CDR3 reads TGTGCCAGCAGCCCGGGTGCCCTCTACAATGAGCAGTTCTTC.

This sequence joins TRBV5-1 and TRBJ2-2; 11 nucleotides match TRBD2. Unmatched junction bases numbered 10, after V lost 2 bases and J lost 4 bases. Germline CDR1 reads SGHRS; CDR2 reads YFSETQ. This CDR3 has 18 residues. CDR3 sequence: CASSFPSGRPSGTGELFF. CDR3 bases: TGCGCCAGCAGCTTTCCTAGCGGGAGGCCTTCGGGCACCGGGGAGCTGTTTTTT.

This clonotype was observed a handful of times. The V and J genes are TRBV6-2 or TRBV6-3 and TRBJ2-2; D could derive from TRBD1 or TRBD2 (5 bases each). The CDR3 consists of 20 residues. Germline V gene data show CDR1 as MNHEY and CDR2 as SVGEGT. Trimming shortened V by 1 base and J by 6 bases, and 27 bases separated the two germline ends. As DNA, the CDR3 is TGTGCCAGCAGTTACTGGGTTTGGAGAGGGGTGGACCCGATCCCCGGGGAGCTGTTTTTT. Encoded protein: CASSYWVWRGVDPIPGELFF.

J is TRBJ2-5 and V is TRBV5-6, with D unresolved. This CDR3 comprises 16 residues. Germline-derived CDR1 and CDR2 are SGHDT and YYEEEE. The V and J ends lost 0 bases and 5 bases respectively, with 17 bases between them. This chain's CDR3 is CASSLGGGSREETQYF. The CDR3 DNA sequence: TGTGCCAGCAGCTTGGGAGGTGGTTCGAGAGAGGAGACCCAGTACTTC.

This chain's CDR3 is CASSLAGTGTYNEQFF. CDR3 bases: TGTGCCAGCAGCTTGGCTGGGACAGGGACTTACAATGAGCAGTTCTTC. This chain connects TRBV5-6 to TRBJ2-1; 9 bases match TRBD1. Germline V gene sequence: CDR1 SGHDT, CDR2 YYEEEE. The J segment lost 4 bases and the V segment lost 0 bases, leaving 5 bases of the junction unmatched. This CDR3 contains 16 residues. Full variable domain (remainder filled in from reference TRBV5-6 and TRBJ2-1): DAGVTQSPTHLIKTRGQQVTLRCSPKSGHDTVSWYQQALGQGPQFIFQYYEEEERQRGNFPDRFSGHQFPNYSSELNVNALLLGDSALYLCASSLAGTGTYNEQFFGPGTRLTVL.

This clonotype was counted only a few times. The V gene is TRBV28, the J gene TRBJ1-5; perhaps TRBD1 as D (5 bases). The CDR3 length is 12 residues. The V gene lost 2 bases and the J gene lost 7 bases, with 6 bases spanning the gap. Germline values: CDR1 MDHEN, CDR2 SYDVKM. In DNA, the CDR3 is TGTGCCAGCAGTTTAGAGGGGCAGCCCCAGCATTTT. This encodes CASSLEGQPQHF.

The chain couples TRBV20-1 to TRBJ2-5, with 7 bases identical to TRBD2. CDR1 is DFQATT and CDR2 is SNEGSKA in the germline V gene (reference sequence). This CDR3 contains 13 residues. CDR3 sequence reads: CTPGDAGGETQYF. The CDR3 nucleotides read TGCACCCCGGGGGACGCCGGGGGGGAGACCCAGTACTTC.

This clonotype was counted a few times. The genes are TRBV7-3 and TRBJ2-5; D not certain. The V end lost 3 bases, the J end lost 2 bases, and 7 bases lay between the germline ends. CDR1 is SGHTA and CDR2 is FQGTGA in the germline V gene. The CDR3 length is 13 residues. The DNA for the CDR3 is TGTGCCAGCAGCTTTGGACCTCAAGAGACCCAGTACTTC. This codes for CASSFGPQETQYF. The variable domain in full, with the rest retrieved from reference TRBV7-3 and TRBJ2-5, is GAGVSQTPSNKVTEKGKYVELRCDPISGHTALYWYRQSLGQGPEFLIYFQGTGAADDSGLPNDRFFAVRPEGSVSTLKIQRTERGDSAVYLCASSFGPQETQYFGPGTRLLVL.

The V gene is TRBV10-3, the J gene TRBJ1-6; D is undetermined. The CDR3 spans 13 residues. Germline CDR1 ENHRY, CDR2 SYGVKD. V lost 7 bases and J lost 9, with 13 bases in between. CDR3 loop: CAIKDPAISPLHF. The CDR3 nucleotides read TGTGCCATCAAGGATCCCGCCATTTCACCCCTCCACTTT.

The chain is built from TRBV28 and TRBJ2-1; D unclear. CDR1 and CDR2 (germline): MDHEN, SYDVKM. This CDR3 region has 11 residues. V lost 3 bases and J lost 9, with 6 bases in between. CDR3 sequence (DNA): TGTGCCAGCAGTTTCGGTATTGAGCAGTTCTTC. It is translated as CASSFGIEQFF.